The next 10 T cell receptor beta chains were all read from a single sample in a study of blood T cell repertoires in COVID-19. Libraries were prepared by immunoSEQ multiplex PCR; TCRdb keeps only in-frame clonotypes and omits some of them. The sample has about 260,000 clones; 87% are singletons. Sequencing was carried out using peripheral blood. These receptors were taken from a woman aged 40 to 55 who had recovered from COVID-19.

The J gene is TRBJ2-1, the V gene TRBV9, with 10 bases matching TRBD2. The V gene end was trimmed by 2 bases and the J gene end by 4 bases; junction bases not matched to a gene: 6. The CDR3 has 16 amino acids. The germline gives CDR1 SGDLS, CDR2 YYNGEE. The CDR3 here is CASSVISGGTYNEQFF. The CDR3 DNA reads TGTGCCAGCAGCGTCATTAGCGGGGGGACTTACAATGAGCAGTTCTTC.

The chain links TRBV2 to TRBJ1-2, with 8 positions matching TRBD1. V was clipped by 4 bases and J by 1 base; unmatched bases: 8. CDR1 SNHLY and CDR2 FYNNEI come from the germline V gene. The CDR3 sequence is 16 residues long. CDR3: CASSVVGTGINYGYTF. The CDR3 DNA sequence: TGTGCCAGCAGTGTCGTTGGGACAGGAATTAACTATGGCTACACCTTC.

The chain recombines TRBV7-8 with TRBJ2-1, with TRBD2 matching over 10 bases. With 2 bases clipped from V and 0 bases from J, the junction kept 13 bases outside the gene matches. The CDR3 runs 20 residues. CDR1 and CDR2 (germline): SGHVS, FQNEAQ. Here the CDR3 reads CASSLRQVSGGPRSYNEQFF. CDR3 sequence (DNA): TGTGCCAGCAGCTTAAGGCAGGTTAGCGGGGGGCCTCGCTCCTACAATGAGCAGTTCTTC. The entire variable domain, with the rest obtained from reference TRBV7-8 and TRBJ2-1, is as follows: GAGVSQSPRYKVAKRGQDVALRCDPISGHVSLFWYQQALGQGPEFLTYFQNEAQLDKSGLPSDRFFAERPEGSVSTLKIQRTQQEDSAVYLCASSLRQVSGGPRSYNEQFFGPGTRLTVL.

In DNA, the CDR3 is TGTGCCAGCAGTGACAACCAGGATAAAGGCTACACCTTC. It specifies CASSDNQDKGYTF. The V call is TRBV6-2 or TRBV6-3, the J call TRBJ1-2; D is unresolved. Per germline, CDR1 MNHEY and CDR2 SVGEGT. V lost 5 bases and J 8 bases, leaving 15 bases between the germline ends. The CDR3 has 13 amino acids.

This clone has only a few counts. CDR3 amino acids: CASSYRGPYSNQPQHF. In DNA, the CDR3 is TGTGCCAGCAGTTATAGGGGGCCTTATAGCAATCAGCCCCAGCATTTT. The chain has TRBV6-5 and TRBJ1-5; 7 nucleotides match TRBD1. V was pared by 3 bases and J by 0 bases, with 5 bases of the junction left unmatched. The germline V gene has CDR1 MNHEY and CDR2 SVGAGI. The CDR3 is made up of 16 amino acids.

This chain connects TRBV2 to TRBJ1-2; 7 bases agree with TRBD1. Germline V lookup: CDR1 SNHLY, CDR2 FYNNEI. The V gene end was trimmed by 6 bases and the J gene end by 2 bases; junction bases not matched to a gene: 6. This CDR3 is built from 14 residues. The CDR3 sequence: CASRLRGLNYGYTF. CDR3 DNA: TGTGCCAGCAGGCTGAGGGGGCTCAACTATGGCTACACCTTC.

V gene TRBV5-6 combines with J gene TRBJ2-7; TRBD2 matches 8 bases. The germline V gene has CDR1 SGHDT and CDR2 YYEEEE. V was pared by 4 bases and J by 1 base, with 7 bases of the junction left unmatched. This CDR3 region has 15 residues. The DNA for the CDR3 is TGTGCCAGCAGCCCCCAAGAGCGGGAGTCCTACGAGCAGTACTTC. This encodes CASSPQERESYEQYF.

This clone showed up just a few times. The CDR3 region is CASSLHSGGNNEQFF. The CDR3 DNA reads as TGTGCCAGCAGCCTCCATAGCGGGGGGAACAATGAGCAGTTCTTC. The rearrangement joins TRBV4-2 to TRBJ2-1; 10 nucleotides align to TRBD2. The trim removed 4 bases at V and 5 bases at J, leaving 5 bases unmatched. The germline gives CDR1 LGHNA, CDR2 YNFKEQ. CDR3 size: 15 residues.

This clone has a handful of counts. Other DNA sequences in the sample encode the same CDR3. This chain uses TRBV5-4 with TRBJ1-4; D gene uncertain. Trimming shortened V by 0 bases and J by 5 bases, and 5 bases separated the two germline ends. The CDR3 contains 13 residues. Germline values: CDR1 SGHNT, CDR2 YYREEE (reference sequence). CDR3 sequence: CASSLAGNEKLFF. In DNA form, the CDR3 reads TGTGCCAGCAGCTTGGCCGGGAATGAAAAACTGTTTTTT.

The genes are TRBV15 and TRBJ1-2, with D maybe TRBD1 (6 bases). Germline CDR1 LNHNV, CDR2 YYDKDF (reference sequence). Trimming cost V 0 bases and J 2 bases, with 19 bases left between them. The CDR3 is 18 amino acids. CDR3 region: CATSRDLYAKRGNYGYTF. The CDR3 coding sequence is TGTGCCACCAGCAGAGATTTATATGCGAAGAGGGGGAACTATGGCTACACCTTC. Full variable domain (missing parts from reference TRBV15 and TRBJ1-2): DAMVIQNPRYQVTQFGKPVTLSCSQTLNHNVMYWYQQKSSQAPKLLFHYYDKDFNNEADTPDNFQSRRPNTSFCFLDIRSPGLGDTAMYLCATSRDLYAKRGNYGYTFGSGTRLTVV.